This is a list of T cell receptor beta chains from one sample in a study of naive and memory T cell subsets. MiXCR was run by TCRdb on the UMI-ligation and nested PCR reads, yielding one entry per CDR3 protein. The table lists some 110,000 distinct CDR3 sequences, about 15% of them singletons. The sample was naive CD8+ T cells from blood. These receptors were taken from a human donor in good health. Each CDR3 is given with its conserved first and last residue. A D gene is named only where the DNA matches it firmly. Size is omitted from some rows. Given values are once, few, many or a class for expanded clones.

abundance: few
v_gene: TRBV20-1
d_gene: TRBD1
j_gene: TRBJ2-7
CDR3nt: TGCAGTGCTAGTAGGGACAGCCTAGGAAGCGAGCAGTACTTC
CDR3aa: CSASRDSLGSEQYF

abundance: many
v_gene: TRBV7-9
d_gene: -
j_gene: TRBJ2-6
CDR3nt: TGTGCCAGCAGCTTAGCGCTTGGGGTAGGGGCCAACGTCCTGACTTTC
CDR3aa: CASSLALGVGANVLTF

abundance: few
v_gene: TRBV2
d_gene: TRBD1
j_gene: TRBJ1-2
CDR3nt: TGTGCCAGCAGTGATTGGACAGGGGGTGGGTACACCTTC
CDR3aa: CASSDWTGGGYTF

abundance: -
v_gene: TRBV11-1
d_gene: TRBD1
j_gene: TRBJ1-1
CDR3nt: TGTGCCAGCAGCCCGAGACAGGGGACTGAAGCTTTCTTT
CDR3aa: CASSPRQGTEAFF

abundance: -
v_gene: TRBV2
d_gene: -
j_gene: TRBJ2-7
CDR3nt: TGTGCCAGCAGTGAAGCGCTGGGGCTAGCCCCCTACGAGCAGTACTTC
CDR3aa: CASSEALGLAPYEQYF

abundance: few
v_gene: TRBV6-2/TRBV6-3
d_gene: -
j_gene: TRBJ2-2
CDR3nt: TGTGCCAGCAGTTACTCGAGTTCCGGGACCGGGGAGCTGTTTTTT
CDR3aa: CASSYSSSGTGELFF

abundance: few
v_gene: TRBV10-3
d_gene: TRBD1
j_gene: TRBJ2-1
CDR3nt: TGTGCCATCAGTGAGGCCGGGACAGGGTCCCTTACTGAGCAGTTCTTC
CDR3aa: CAISEAGTGSLTEQFF

abundance: -
v_gene: TRBV27
d_gene: -
j_gene: TRBJ2-1
CDR3nt: TGTGCCAGCAGTTTGGACGAGTACAATGAGCAGTTCTTC
CDR3aa: CASSLDEYNEQFF

abundance: few
v_gene: TRBV4-2
d_gene: -
j_gene: TRBJ1-1
CDR3nt: TGTGCCAGCAGCCAAGGTGTAAGGGTGTTAGAAGTATCTGAAGCTTTCTTT
CDR3aa: CASSQGVRVLEVSEAFF

abundance: -
v_gene: TRBV29-1
d_gene: -
j_gene: TRBJ2-1
CDR3nt: TGCAGCGGTGAGGGGGGGGCTCTGAATGAGCAGTTCTTC
CDR3aa: CSGEGGALNEQFF

abundance: -
v_gene: TRBV6-5
d_gene: -
j_gene: TRBJ1-5
CDR3nt: TGTGCCAGCAGTTACGCGGGGGAACGTCAGCCCCAGCATTTT
CDR3aa: CASSYAGERQPQHF

abundance: few
v_gene: TRBV12-3/TRBV12-4
d_gene: -
j_gene: TRBJ2-1
CDR3nt: TGTGCCAGCATCTCCCGCGCGGGGGCCGATTACAATGAGCAGTTCTTC
CDR3aa: CASISRAGADYNEQFF

abundance: few
v_gene: TRBV18
d_gene: TRBD1
j_gene: TRBJ2-7
CDR3nt: TGTGCCAGCTCACCTGGACAGGCCCTGGCACCCTACGAGCAGTACTTC
CDR3aa: CASSPGQALAPYEQYF

abundance: few
v_gene: TRBV12-3/TRBV12-4
d_gene: TRBD2
j_gene: TRBJ2-7
CDR3nt: TGTGCCAGCAGCGTCGGGGAGCGGGGGATAGAGCAGTACTTC
CDR3aa: CASSVGERGIEQYF

abundance: many
v_gene: TRBV4-3
d_gene: -
j_gene: TRBJ2-5
CDR3nt: TGCGCCAGCAGCCAAGATCTAGGGCTGGGGTTAGAGACCCAGTACTTC
CDR3aa: CASSQDLGLGLETQYF

abundance: -
v_gene: TRBV6-2/TRBV6-3
d_gene: TRBD1
j_gene: TRBJ1-2
CDR3nt: TGTGCCAGCAGCGGGACAGCCGTTCGTGTCTACACCTTC
CDR3aa: CASSGTAVRVYTF

abundance: few
v_gene: TRBV5-6
d_gene: -
j_gene: TRBJ2-7
CDR3nt: TGTGCCAGCAGCTTAAAACCCTACGAGCAGTACTTC
CDR3aa: CASSLKPYEQYF

abundance: few
v_gene: TRBV7-9
d_gene: -
j_gene: TRBJ1-5
CDR3nt: TGTGCCAGCAGCTTAGGAGGGATCAATCAGCCCCAGCATTTT
CDR3aa: CASSLGGINQPQHF